This TCR beta chain was identified during a study of quantifying T cell responses using KT2 cells. Study context: RNA was reverse transcribed with TCR alpha and beta constant-region primers. The second PCR ran as a qPCR until a predetermined fluorescence threshold was reached.

The CDR3 is 14 amino acids. J gave up 3 bases and V 1 base, and 3 bases lay outside the gene matches. Germline values: CDR1 SGHVS, CDR2 FQNEAQ. Study results and caveats: KT2 sequence counts showed saturation when very many KT2 cells were spiked in.

A single-stranded UMI oligo with SP2 sequence was ligated to cDNA 3' ends. The first PCR ran 4 to 5 cycles with an equimolar RC1.1 and RC1.2 beta primer mix. In TCRdb, the UMI-ligation and nested PCR reads were re-called with MiXCR into one record per CDR3 protein. The table shows tens of thousands of distinct CDR3 sequences, with around 12% occurring only once. This clonotype was counted between two and nine times. Its antigen is undetermined. KT2, a clone with a known TCR, was spiked into unfractionated PBMC. This TCR came from a human donor. V usage is TRBV7-8 and J usage is TRBJ2-7, with TRBD1 matching 7 bases. The sample consisted of PBMCs spiked with cells of the T cell clone KT2. The DNA for the CDR3 is TGTGCCAGCAGCTTAGGGGACAGAATCTACGAGCAGTACTTC. Its protein is CASSLGDRIYEQYF.